The rows below give T cell receptor beta chains drawn from one sample of a study of technical replicates of blood from several donors. Sequenced by immunoSEQ multiplex PCR; TCRdb stores in-frame clones only, minus some. The table lists tens of thousands of clones, approximately 94% of them singletons. Sequenced material: T cells isolated from PBMCs. These TCRs come from a human donor in good health. Both conserved end residues are part of each CDR3. Each record gives: CDR3 protein, V gene, J gene.

CASLLRTGSTGELFF,TRBV2,TRBJ2-2
CANPDRPGAFF,TRBV2,TRBJ1-1
CASSPSGVAGTEAFF,TRBV18,TRBJ1-1
CASSQEGTSGSPLYEQYF,TRBV4-2,TRBJ2-7
CASSVDRAELFF,TRBV27,TRBJ2-2
CASKSGGETQYF,TRBV28,TRBJ2-5
CAWTGTNQPQHF,TRBV30,TRBJ1-5
CASSLDGASALYEQYF,TRBV7-2,TRBJ2-7
CASTEQGKMNEQFF,TRBV19,TRBJ2-1
CASSQEGRGRGGELFF,TRBV4-1,TRBJ2-2
CASSLSRTGFYGYTF,TRBV27,TRBJ1-2
CASSIEGAGHNEKLFF,TRBV19,TRBJ1-4
CASSIDLEVGRHQPQHF,TRBV19,TRBJ1-5
CSVGGHEPLANYGYTF,TRBV29-1,TRBJ1-2
CASSLEIVTSGYEQYF,TRBV7-9,TRBJ2-7
CAWSVQGTGRFYEQYF,TRBV30,TRBJ2-7
CASSPRDREVYEQYF,TRBV4-3,TRBJ2-7
CASSPRQGRGYTF,TRBV19,TRBJ1-2
CASSSVEGNEQFF,TRBV5-4,TRBJ2-1
CASTQGVAGGNHPNEQFF,TRBV11-3,TRBJ2-1
CASSPKGWKREWNEQFF,TRBV5-6,TRBJ2-1
CAGGYGANVLTF,TRBV6-6,TRBJ2-6
CASSVGMTGANTEAFF,TRBV9,TRBJ1-1